The clone carrying this TCR beta chain showed up just once. Its matching antigen is unknown. PCR involved 60 Vbeta and 13 Jbeta primers. Produced via immunoSEQ multiplex PCR; TCRdb's table is partial and in-frame only. This sample has roughly 63,000 clones; about 75% occur once, and the top ten carry under 25%. These data originate in a study of cytomegalovirus exposure and HLA in healthy donors. About the study: Approximately 180 million T cells yielded roughly 120 million unique TCR beta sequences, as an earlier analysis found.

Findings and limits, study-wide: As a later analysis showed, several of the most significant clusters appeared to be linked to common viral pathogens. TCR beta chains numbering approximately 150 were designated cytomegalovirus-associated. Most subjects had HLA-A and HLA-B alleles reportedly predicted accurately by TCR beta sequences.

Material: PBMCs. The source of this sequence is a woman aged 40 to 50 in good health and CMV-seropositive.

The CDR3 spells CAISESEGIDYGYTF. The CDR3 bases are TGTGCCATCAGTGAGTCGGAGGGCATCGACTATGGCTACACCTTC. The genes are TRBV10-3 and TRBJ1-2, with unresolved D. The V gene lost 0 bases and the J gene lost 3 bases, with 11 bases spanning the gap. This CDR3 spans 15 amino acids. Per germline, CDR1 ENHRY and CDR2 SYGVKD.